The entry below describes one T cell receptor (beta chain). Its binding antigen is unknown. The record has no base qualities; no much larger clone is one base away. Whole blood was collected in K2EDTA tubes by collaborating institutions according to the institutions' own protocols. Collaborator samples were shipped for TCRbeta analysis as frozen whole blood, isolated PBMCs, or DNA extracted from either sample type. TCRbeta CDR3 regions were amplified from genomic DNA using the immunoSEQ Assay, a bias-controlled multiplex PCR. In the original analysis: Within the assay, amplification of reference gene primers was used to estimate how many nucleated cells each sample contained. To quantify the absolute abundance of each unique TCRbeta CDR3 rearrangement, sequence reads were collapsed and filtered. For each sample, productive Simpson clonality was calculated as the square root of Simpson's diversity index over productive rearrangements. TCRdb took this table from immuneACCESS and kept in-frame rearrangements with V and J called. Such tables lack part of the clones; where checked against another copy, unresolved V genes explain under half of the gap, and the rest is unexplained. V, J and clone size are those of that table, while D and trimming were read from the DNA. The sample table records over 150,000 clones; approximately 85% of these occur just once. The ten largest clonotypes hold roughly 1% of the sample.

V and J lose 0 bases and 13 bases, and a span of 11 bases separates them. The CDR3, from cysteine to phenylalanine, totals 12 residues. The kept DNA is CDR3 alone, 36 bases in frame from the first base. The germline V gene specifies SGHRS as CDR1 and YFSETQ as CDR2. This sample is drawn from a study of blood T cell repertoires in COVID-19 (dated by TCRdb to the early 2020s). Concerning the study at large: The collaborator samples originated in the United States, Italy and Spain and spanned the acute and convalescent phases of COVID-19. The material from the prospective study consisted of cDNA or gDNA derived from T cells, B-cell-depleted T cells, or PBMCs. The dataset comprised deeply sampled blood TCRbeta repertoires from subjects exposed to, actively infected with, or recovered from COVID-19. The repertoires were released in a freely available public database meant as a resource for research on the immune response to SARS-CoV-2. The samples were drawn from the first 160 participants of the ongoing ImmuneRACE study and from 1,254 subjects provided by 6 global collaborators. Sample metadata almost always included a de-identified subject ID, COVID-19 status, age in years and sex. Where available, HLA class I and class II types were obtained from metadata supplied by the sample provider rather than from assay-based typing. Study-wide findings and limitations: The quantity of clinical and demographic metadata differed by source and by participant and was supplied without curation.

The sequence derives from a middle-aged man with acute or convalescent COVID-19. The sequencing input was peripheral blood. The V gene is TRBV5-1 and the J gene is TRBJ2-1; no D gene is confidently identified. CDR3 protein: CASSLGATSQFF. The nucleotide sequence reads as follows: TGCGCCAGCAGCTTGGGGGCGACATCTCAGTTCTTC.